A selection of T cell receptor beta chains follows, all from one sample in a study of beta chain features in type 1 diabetes. Data came from immunoSEQ multiplex PCR; TCRdb stores just in-frame clones and leaves some out. The data show 500,000 to 700,000 clones, 15% to 18% seen once. Sequences were obtained from naive CD4+ T cells from blood. The receptors originated from a man younger than 35 in good health. The CDR3 runs from the conserved cysteine through the conserved F or W. The order of the fields is J gene, clone size, D gene, V gene, CDR3 DNA, CDR3 protein. D genes are given only for firm matches. Not every row has a clone size; where given, it reads once, few, many or a size class.

>TRBJ2-2|.|.|TRBV27
TGTGCCAGACAGGGTGGAACCGGGGAGCTGTTTTTT
CARQGGTGELFF
>TRBJ2-5|few|TRBD2|TRBV28
TGTGCCAGCAGCCCTGGGGCTAGCGGGCAAGAGACCCAGTACTTC
CASSPGASGQETQYF
>TRBJ1-1|few|.|TRBV29-1
TGCAGCGGGGGCCAACATGGGGCCACTGAAGCTTTCTTT
CSGGQHGATEAFF
>TRBJ2-7|.|.|TRBV7-2
TGTGCCAGCAGCTTCGGGGCAGGAGCCTACGAGCAGTACTTC
CASSFGAGAYEQYF
>TRBJ2-3|few|.|TRBV9
TGTGCCAGCAGCCCCGGAATAGGGTCTGGCACAGATACGCAGTATTTT
CASSPGIGSGTDTQYF
>TRBJ2-5|.|TRBD2|TRBV7-2
TGTGCCAGCAGCTTAGCGTCGGCGGGGGGCCAAGAGACCCAGTACTTC
CASSLASAGGQETQYF
>TRBJ2-2|few|.|TRBV13
TGTGCCAGCAGAAACGGCTTAGCGAACACCGGGGAGCTGTTTTTT
CASRNGLANTGELFF
>TRBJ1-4|.|TRBD1|TRBV4-2
TGTGCCAGCAGCCAAGAGGCGGGACAGGGTCGTGAAAAACTGTTTTTT
CASSQEAGQGREKLFF
>TRBJ2-1|.|.|TRBV2
TGTGCCAGCAGTGAAAGAGGGAATGAGCAGTTCTTC
CASSERGNEQFF
>TRBJ2-6|.|.|TRBV7-9
TGTGCCAGCACCTTAGTTGTGTCTGGGGCCAACGTCCTGACTTTC
CASTLVVSGANVLTF
>TRBJ2-4|few|TRBD1|TRBV19
TGTGCCAGTAGTACCGTCTCGGCAGGGGGCTTGAACATTCAGTACTTC
CASSTVSAGGLNIQYF
>TRBJ2-7|.|.|TRBV21-1
TGTGCCAGCAGCAAAGCCCACAGGGCACCCCACGAGCAGTACTTC
CASSKAHRAPHEQYF
>TRBJ1-4|few|.|TRBV27
TGTGCCAGCAGTTTACGGGGGACGGTGGAAGGCAAACTGTTTTTT
CASSLRGTVEGKLFF
>TRBJ1-4|few|.|TRBV13
TGTGCCAGCAGCGCACGCATCAACAGGGTCAATGGCGAAAAACTGTTTTTT
CASSARINRVNGEKLFF
>TRBJ1-1|.|.|TRBV7-2
TGTGCCAGCAGCTTAACTGCTGTGGGAAAGATGGCTGAAGCTTTCTTT
CASSLTAVGKMAEAFF
>TRBJ2-1|few|.|TRBV5-4
TGTGCCAGCAGCTTGACCGGGGGCGGGTCCTACAATGAGCAGTTCTTC
CASSLTGGGSYNEQFF
>TRBJ2-7|.|.|TRBV25-1
TGTGCCAGCAGTGATAGCATAATGGGAGGCGAGAACCCCTACGAGCAGTACTTC
CASSDSIMGGENPYEQYF
>TRBJ2-7|.|.|TRBV15
TGTGCCACCAGCAGAGTTGGAGGCGGATCCTACGAGCAGTACTTC
CATSRVGGGSYEQYF
>TRBJ1-2|.|.|TRBV18
TGTGCCAGCTCACCCCAGGGTATTAGCTATGGCTACACCTTC
CASSPQGISYGYTF
>TRBJ1-2|few|TRBD1|TRBV27
TGTGCCAGCAGTCTCCAGACCGGGACAGGGGGCGGCTACACCTTC
CASSLQTGTGGGYTF
>TRBJ1-1|.|.|TRBV5-1
TGCGCCAGCAGCTTAGGACAAGGAGCCATGAACACTGAAGCTTTCTTT
CASSLGQGAMNTEAFF
>TRBJ2-3|.|.|TRBV7-8
TGTGCCAGCAGCTTAGACTTCACAGGGATTGCGGCAGATACGCAGTATTTT
CASSLDFTGIAADTQYF
>TRBJ2-7|.|TRBD2|TRBV13
TGTGCCAGCAGCCAGTCTACCGGGACTAGCGGGAGGACTAGATACGAGCAGTACTTC
CASSQSTGTSGRTRYEQYF
>TRBJ1-1|.|TRBD1|TRBV6-6
TGTGCCAGCAGTTACGAACAGGGGTCTGTCTATGGATCTTTCTTT
CASSYEQGSVYGSFF
>TRBJ1-2|.|.|TRBV7-2
TGTGCCAGCAGCTTTAACAGGAATGGCTACACCTTC
CASSFNRNGYTF
>TRBJ1-1|few|.|TRBV6-6
TGTGCCAGCGGGGGGGGCGCCGCTGAAGCTTTCTTT
CASGGGAAEAFF
>TRBJ1-5|.|.|TRBV5-1
TGCGCCAGCAGCTTGAGTCAGGGGCAGGGGCAGCCCCAGCATTTT
CASSLSQGQGQPQHF
>TRBJ2-5|few|.|TRBV7-8
TGTGCCAGCAGCTTAGAGCGGGCGGAATCCCAAGAGACCCAGTACTTC
CASSLERAESQETQYF
>TRBJ2-2|few|.|TRBV7-6
TGTGCCAGCAGCTTAGTGACAGCCGCGAACACCGGGGAGCTGTTTTTT
CASSLVTAANTGELFF
>TRBJ1-6|few|.|TRBV6-5
TGTGCCAGCAAGTCCTCCGGTAATTCACCCCTCCACTTT
CASKSSGNSPLHF
>TRBJ2-3|few|.|TRBV10-3
TGTGCCATCAGTGAGTCGAGGGGCCCTAGCACAGATACGCAGTATTTT
CAISESRGPSTDTQYF
>TRBJ2-7|.|TRBD1|TRBV27
TGTGCCAGCAGCCTAAAATGGGGACAGTTACACTCCTACGAGCAGTACTTC
CASSLKWGQLHSYEQYF
>TRBJ1-1|.|.|TRBV7-8
TGTGCCAGCAGCCCCTTCCGAGGGGAGAACACTGAAGCTTTCTTT
CASSPFRGENTEAFF
>TRBJ2-7|.|.|TRBV9
TGTGCCAGCAGCGTAGAGGCATCCTTCTACGAGCAGTACTTC
CASSVEASFYEQYF
>TRBJ2-1|.|.|TRBV28
TGTGCCAGCAGCCCCGGGGCCCTAGTCTCCTACAATGAGCAGTTCTTC
CASSPGALVSYNEQFF
>TRBJ1-5|.|TRBD1|TRBV19
TGTGCCAGTACCCTGACAGGGGGGAATCAGCCCCAGCATTTT
CASTLTGGNQPQHF
>TRBJ1-1|few|TRBD1|TRBV5-4
TGTGCCAGCAGCTCGGACAGGGATTCCACTGAAGCTTTCTTT
CASSSDRDSTEAFF
>TRBJ1-1|.|TRBD1|TRBV9
TGTGCCAGCAGCAACAGGGACAGGGGGAACACTGAAGCTTTCTTT
CASSNRDRGNTEAFF
>TRBJ1-6|few|.|TRBV15
TGTGCCACCAGCAGAGATTCACCCCTCCACTTT
CATSRDSPLHF
>TRBJ2-4|few|.|TRBV6-5
TGTGCCAGCAGTTACAATACCCACCGGGTCAAAAACATTCAGTACTTC
CASSYNTHRVKNIQYF
>TRBJ1-5|.|.|TRBV2
TGTGCCAGCAAGGGCAGATATAGCAATCAGCCCCAGCATTTT
CASKGRYSNQPQHF
>TRBJ2-1|few|.|TRBV18
TGTGCCAGCTCACCGGGGATTGACGAATTGGAGCAGTTCTTC
CASSPGIDELEQFF
>TRBJ1-1|.|.|TRBV10-3
TGTGCCATCAGTGGACCGAGAGCCCATGAAGCTTTCTTT
CAISGPRAHEAFF
>TRBJ2-1|few|.|TRBV5-1
TGCGCCAGCAGCTTGGCCGGGGAGTACAATGAGCAGTTCTTC
CASSLAGEYNEQFF
>TRBJ2-1|.|.|TRBV7-2
TGTGCCAGCAGCCCCCGGGACAAATCGAATGAGCAGTTCTTC
CASSPRDKSNEQFF